This is a list of T cell receptor beta chains from one sample in a study of T cell responses to AZD1222 COVID-19 vaccine. TCRdb's table, derived via immunoSEQ multiplex PCR, lists solely in-frame clones and lacks some. Here the sample spans approximately 110,000 clones, roughly 87% being singletons. Sample: peripheral blood, taken on day 0 of AZD1222 vaccination. The receptors derive from an adult in good health. Each CDR3 is given with its conserved first and last residue. The D gene is left open where the match is weak. Only some rows state a clone size, as once, few, many or a class for expanded clones.

TRBV11-1,-,TRBJ1-6,few,TGTGCCAGCAGCTACCGGAAGAAAAATTCACCCCTCCACTTT,CASSYRKKNSPLHF
TRBV3-1/TRBV3-2,TRBD1,TRBJ2-7,-,TGTGCCAGCAGCTTTAGGGACAGGGCCTACGAGCAGTACTTC,CASSFRDRAYEQYF
TRBV7-9,-,TRBJ1-5,-,TGTGCCAGCAGCCCGTCGGGGGGGAACAATCAGCCCCAGCATTTT,CASSPSGGNNQPQHF
TRBV29-1,-,TRBJ1-2,-,TGCAGCGTTGATGTGGGGTATAATTATGGCTACACCTTC,CSVDVGYNYGYTF
TRBV5-1,TRBD1,TRBJ1-1,-,TGCGCCAGCAGCCGGGAAGGGGGCGTGAGAGCTTTCTTT,CASSREGGVRAFF
TRBV2,-,TRBJ2-5,-,TGTGCCAGCAGTGAAGGTGGAGCGATTCAAGAGACCCAGTACTTC,CASSEGGAIQETQYF
TRBV4-1,-,TRBJ1-6,-,TGCGCCAGCAGCCAAGCGGCAGAGATTTTTAGCTCCTATAATTCACCCCTCCACTTT,CASSQAAEIFSSYNSPLHF
TRBV5-5,-,TRBJ1-5,once,TGTGCCAGCAGCTTGGTCTTTGGGTCAGGGAGCAATCAGCCCCAGCATTTT,CASSLVFGSGSNQPQHF
TRBV18,-,TRBJ1-1,-,TGTGCCAGCTCACCGGACAAGAACACTGAAGCTTTCTTT,CASSPDKNTEAFF
TRBV5-5,TRBD2,TRBJ2-3,-,TGTGCCAGCAGCTTGGCCCCCCTAGCGGGAGTAGGCACAGATACGCAGTATTTT,CASSLAPLAGVGTDTQYF
TRBV3-1/TRBV3-2,-,TRBJ1-2,-,TGTGCCAGCAGCCCTGTATCGGGACTATCATATGGCTACACCTTC,CASSPVSGLSYGYTF
TRBV24-1,-,TRBJ2-7,few,TGTGCCACCAGTTGGGACGGATACGAGCAGTACTTC,CATSWDGYEQYF
TRBV2,TRBD2,TRBJ2-7,-,TGTGCCAGCAGTGTATGGACTAGCATAATCGAGCAGTACTTC,CASSVWTSIIEQYF
TRBV6-1,-,TRBJ1-5,-,TGTGCCAGCAGTGAAATGACAGCTCAGCCCCAGCATTTT,CASSEMTAQPQHF
TRBV19,TRBD1,TRBJ1-5,-,TGTGCCAGTAGTATTGGGACAGGCCTTAATCAGCCCCAGCATTTT,CASSIGTGLNQPQHF
TRBV7-8,-,TRBJ2-1,-,TGTGCCAGCAGCTCTGCCAGGGACGCTTGGCCTTTCAATGAGCAGTTCTTC,CASSSARDAWPFNEQFF
TRBV24-1,-,TRBJ1-1,-,TGTGCCACCAGTGATAGGTTTGAAGCTTTCTTT,CATSDRFEAFF
TRBV27,-,TRBJ1-6,-,TGTGCCAGCAGTTTATGGCAGGGTCATAATTCACCCCTCCACTTT,CASSLWQGHNSPLHF
TRBV11-3,-,TRBJ1-1,-,TGTGCCAGCAGCTTAGATAACTGGGACTATCGGGACACTGAAGCTTTCTTT,CASSLDNWDYRDTEAFF
TRBV11-2,-,TRBJ2-1,-,TGTGCCAGCAGCTTGGGGCGCCACGCGGTTGAGCAGTTCTTC,CASSLGRHAVEQFF
TRBV5-1,-,TRBJ1-4,few,TGCGCCAGCAGCCGGGACATCTGGGAGACTAATGAAAAACTGTTTTTT,CASSRDIWETNEKLFF
TRBV28,TRBD1,TRBJ1-5,-,TGTGCCAGCAGTTTGGGACTGACAGGGGGCCTTCAGCCCCAGCATTTT,CASSLGLTGGLQPQHF
TRBV28,-,TRBJ1-1,few,TGTGCCAGCAGTAGTGGGGGGATGAACACTGAAGCTTTCTTT,CASSSGGMNTEAFF
TRBV15,-,TRBJ1-2,-,TGTGCCACCAGACCTGATTGGGAGGGTGGCTACACCTTC,CATRPDWEGGYTF
TRBV29-1,-,TRBJ1-2,once,TGCAGCGTTGTAGGTGGGCCTGGCTACACCTTC,CSVVGGPGYTF
TRBV4-1,-,TRBJ2-7,-,TGCGCCAGCAGCCTTCGGGGTGGTTTAAACGAGCAGTACTTC,CASSLRGGLNEQYF
TRBV7-3,-,TRBJ1-1,once,TGTGCCAGCAGCTTAGTTCTAGGGCCCGTGAACACTGAAGCTTTCTTT,CASSLVLGPVNTEAFF
TRBV11-2,TRBD1,TRBJ2-5,once,TGTGCCAGCAGCTTTAGGACAGGGCAAGAGACCCAGTACTTC,CASSFRTGQETQYF
TRBV3-1/TRBV3-2,-,TRBJ2-7,-,TGTGCCAGCAGCCAAAAAGGGGGAGCTCTCTACGAGCAGTACTTC,CASSQKGGALYEQYF